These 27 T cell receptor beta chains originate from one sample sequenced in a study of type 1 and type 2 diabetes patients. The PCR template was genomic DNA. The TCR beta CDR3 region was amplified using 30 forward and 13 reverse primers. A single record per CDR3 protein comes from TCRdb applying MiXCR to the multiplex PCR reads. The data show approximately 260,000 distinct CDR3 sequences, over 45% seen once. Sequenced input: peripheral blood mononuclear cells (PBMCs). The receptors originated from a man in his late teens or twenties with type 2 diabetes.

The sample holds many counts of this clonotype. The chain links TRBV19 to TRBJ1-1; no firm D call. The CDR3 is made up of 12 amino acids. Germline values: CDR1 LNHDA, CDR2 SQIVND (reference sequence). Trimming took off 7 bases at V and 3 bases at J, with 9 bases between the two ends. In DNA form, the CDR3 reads TGTGCCAGTATTGACGGATACACTGAAGCTTTCTTT. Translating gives CASIDGYTEAFF.

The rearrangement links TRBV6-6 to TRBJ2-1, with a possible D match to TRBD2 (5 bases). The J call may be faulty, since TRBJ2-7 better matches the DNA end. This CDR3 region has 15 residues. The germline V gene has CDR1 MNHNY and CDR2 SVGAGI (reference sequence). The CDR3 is CASSYSGGRVGEQYF. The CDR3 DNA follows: TGTGCCAGCAGTTACTCTGGAGGTCGGGTGGGGGAGCAGTACTTC.

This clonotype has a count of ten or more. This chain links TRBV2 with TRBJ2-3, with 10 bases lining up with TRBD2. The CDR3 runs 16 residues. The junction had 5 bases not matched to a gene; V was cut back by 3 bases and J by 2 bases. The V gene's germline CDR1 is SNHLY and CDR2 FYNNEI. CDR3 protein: CASSEGAGGNTDTQYF. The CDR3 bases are TGTGCCAGCAGTGAGGGAGCGGGGGGGAACACAGATACGCAGTATTTT.

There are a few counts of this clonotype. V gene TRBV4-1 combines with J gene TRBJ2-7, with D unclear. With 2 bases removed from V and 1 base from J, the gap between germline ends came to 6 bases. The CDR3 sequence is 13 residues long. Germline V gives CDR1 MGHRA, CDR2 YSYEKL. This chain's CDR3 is CASSQTRSYEQYF. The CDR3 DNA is TGCGCCAGCAGCCAAACGAGATCCTACGAGCAGTACTTC.

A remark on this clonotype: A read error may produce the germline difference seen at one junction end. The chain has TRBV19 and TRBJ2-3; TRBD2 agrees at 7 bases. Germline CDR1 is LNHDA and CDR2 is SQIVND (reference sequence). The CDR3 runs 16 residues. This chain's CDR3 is CASSILGRGYTGTQYF. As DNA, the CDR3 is TGTGCCAGTAGTATACTGGGGAGGGGCTACACAGGTACGCAGTATTTT.

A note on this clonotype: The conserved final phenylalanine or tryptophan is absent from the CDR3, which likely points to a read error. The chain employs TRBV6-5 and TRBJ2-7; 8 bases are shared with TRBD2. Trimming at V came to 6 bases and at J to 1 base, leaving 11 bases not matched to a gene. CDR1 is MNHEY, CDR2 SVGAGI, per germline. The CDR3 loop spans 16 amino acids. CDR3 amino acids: CASSPTVGTRSYEQYL. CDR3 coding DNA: TGTGCCAGCAGCCCGACCGTTGGGACTAGATCCTACGAGCAGTACCTC.

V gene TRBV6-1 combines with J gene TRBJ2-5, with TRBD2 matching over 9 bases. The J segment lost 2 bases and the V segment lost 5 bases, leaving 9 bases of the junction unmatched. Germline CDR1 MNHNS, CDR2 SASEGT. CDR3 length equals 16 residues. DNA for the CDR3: TGTGCCAGCAGTTACTCGGGTAGCGGGGGACAAGAGACCCAGTACTTC. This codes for CASSYSGSGGQETQYF.

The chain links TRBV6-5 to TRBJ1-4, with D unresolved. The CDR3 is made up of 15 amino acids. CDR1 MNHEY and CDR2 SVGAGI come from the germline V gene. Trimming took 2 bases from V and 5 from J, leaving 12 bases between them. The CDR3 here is CASSYATGGNEKLFF. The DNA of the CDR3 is TGTGCCAGCAGTTACGCTACCGGAGGGAATGAAAAACTGTTTTTT.

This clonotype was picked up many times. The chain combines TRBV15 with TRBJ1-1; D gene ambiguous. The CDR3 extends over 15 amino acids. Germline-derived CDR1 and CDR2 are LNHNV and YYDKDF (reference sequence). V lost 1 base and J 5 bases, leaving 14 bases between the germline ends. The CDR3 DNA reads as TGTGCCACCAGCAGAGTTCGGGGTTCCCGAACTGAAGCTTTCTTT. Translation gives CATSRVRGSRTEAFF.

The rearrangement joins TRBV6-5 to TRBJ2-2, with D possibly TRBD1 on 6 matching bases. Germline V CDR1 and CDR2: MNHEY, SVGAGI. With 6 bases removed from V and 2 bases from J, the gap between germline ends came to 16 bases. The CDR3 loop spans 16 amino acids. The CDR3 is CASSPSGAINTGELFF. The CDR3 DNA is TGTGCCAGCAGCCCCTCAGGGGCAATTAACACCGGGGAGCTGTTTTTT.

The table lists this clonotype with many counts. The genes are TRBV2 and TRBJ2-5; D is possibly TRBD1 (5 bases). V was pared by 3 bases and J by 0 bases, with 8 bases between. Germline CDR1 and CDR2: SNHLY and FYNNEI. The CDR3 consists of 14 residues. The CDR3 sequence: CASSEDTYQETQYF. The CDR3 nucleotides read TGTGCCAGCAGTGAGGACACTTACCAAGAGACCCAGTACTTC.

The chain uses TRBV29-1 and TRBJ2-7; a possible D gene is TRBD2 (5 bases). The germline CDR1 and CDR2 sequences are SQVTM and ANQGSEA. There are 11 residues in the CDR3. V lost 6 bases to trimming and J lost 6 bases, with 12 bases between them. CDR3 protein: CSVRHGLEQYF. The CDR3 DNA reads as TGCAGCGTCCGACACGGACTCGAGCAGTACTTC.

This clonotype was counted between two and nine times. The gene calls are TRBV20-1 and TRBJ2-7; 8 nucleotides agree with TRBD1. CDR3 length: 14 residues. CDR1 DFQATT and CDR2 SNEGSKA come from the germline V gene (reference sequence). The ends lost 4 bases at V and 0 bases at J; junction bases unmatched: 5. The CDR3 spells CSATGGWSSYEQYF. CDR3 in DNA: TGCAGTGCTACAGGGGGCTGGAGCTCCTACGAGCAGTACTTC.

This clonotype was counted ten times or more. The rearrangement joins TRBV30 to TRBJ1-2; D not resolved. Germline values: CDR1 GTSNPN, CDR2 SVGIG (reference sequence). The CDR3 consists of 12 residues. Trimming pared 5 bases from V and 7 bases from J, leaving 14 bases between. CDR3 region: CAWDLGMGGYTF. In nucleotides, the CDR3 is TGTGCCTGGGATCTCGGCATGGGTGGCTACACCTTC.

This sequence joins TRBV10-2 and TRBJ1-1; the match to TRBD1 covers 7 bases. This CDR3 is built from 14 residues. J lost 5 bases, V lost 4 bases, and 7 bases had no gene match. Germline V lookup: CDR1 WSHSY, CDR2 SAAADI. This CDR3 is CASSASGGWTEAFF. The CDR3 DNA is TGCGCCAGCAGTGCCTCAGGGGGGTGGACTGAAGCTTTCTTT.

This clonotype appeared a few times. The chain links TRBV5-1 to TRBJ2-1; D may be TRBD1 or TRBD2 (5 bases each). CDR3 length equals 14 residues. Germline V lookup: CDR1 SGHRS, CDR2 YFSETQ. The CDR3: CASAKGTAYNEQFF. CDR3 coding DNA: TGCGCTTCAGCCAAGGGGACGGCCTACAATGAGCAGTTCTTC.

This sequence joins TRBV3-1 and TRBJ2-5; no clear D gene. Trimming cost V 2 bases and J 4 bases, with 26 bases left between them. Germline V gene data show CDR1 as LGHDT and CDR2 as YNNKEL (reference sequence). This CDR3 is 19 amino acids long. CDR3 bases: TGTGCCAGCAGCCAAAAAGGATACCGACCGGGCCGTCGGCGAGAGACCCAGTACTTC. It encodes CASSQKGYRPGRRRETQYF.

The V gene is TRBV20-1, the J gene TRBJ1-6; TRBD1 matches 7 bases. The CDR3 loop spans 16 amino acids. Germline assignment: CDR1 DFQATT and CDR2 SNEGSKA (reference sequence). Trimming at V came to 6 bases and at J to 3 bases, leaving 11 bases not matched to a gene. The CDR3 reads CSANRDRKNYNSPLHF. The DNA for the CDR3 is TGCAGTGCGAACCGGGACAGAAAAAACTATAATTCACCCCTCCACTTT.

The CDR3 loop is CASSPRGQSREQYF. The CDR3 DNA follows: TGTGCCAGTAGTCCAAGGGGACAATCGAGAGAGCAGTACTTC. The chain is built from TRBV19 and TRBJ2-7; perhaps TRBD1 as D (6 bases). Per germline, CDR1 LNHDA and CDR2 SQIVND (reference sequence). V lost 5 bases and J lost 7, with 18 bases in between. This CDR3 comprises 14 residues.

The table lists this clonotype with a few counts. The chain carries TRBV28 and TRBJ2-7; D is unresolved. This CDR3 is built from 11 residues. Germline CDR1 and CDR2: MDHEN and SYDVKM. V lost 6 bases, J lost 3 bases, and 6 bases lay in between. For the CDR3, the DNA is TGTGCCAGCAGGGCCGTCTACGAGCAGTACTTC. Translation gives CASRAVYEQYF.

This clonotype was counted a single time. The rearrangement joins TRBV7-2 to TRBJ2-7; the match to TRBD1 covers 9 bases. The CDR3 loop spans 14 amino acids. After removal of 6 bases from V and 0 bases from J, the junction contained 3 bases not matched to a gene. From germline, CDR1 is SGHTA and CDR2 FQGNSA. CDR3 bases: TGTGCCAGCAGGACAGGGGGAGTCTCCTACGAGCAGTACTTC. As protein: CASRTGGVSYEQYF.

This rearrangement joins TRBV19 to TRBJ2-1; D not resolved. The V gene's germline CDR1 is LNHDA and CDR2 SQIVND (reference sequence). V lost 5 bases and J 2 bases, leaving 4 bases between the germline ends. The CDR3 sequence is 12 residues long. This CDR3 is CASSGPYNEQFF. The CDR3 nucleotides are TGTGCCAGTAGTGGTCCCTACAATGAGCAGTTCTTC.

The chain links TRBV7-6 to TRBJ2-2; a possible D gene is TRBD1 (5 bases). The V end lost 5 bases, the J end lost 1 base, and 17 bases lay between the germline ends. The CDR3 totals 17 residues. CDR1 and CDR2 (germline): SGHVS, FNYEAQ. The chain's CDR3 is CASSRNYQTENTGELFF. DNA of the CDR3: TGTGCCAGCAGCCGCAACTACCAGACAGAGAACACCGGGGAGCTGTTTTTT.

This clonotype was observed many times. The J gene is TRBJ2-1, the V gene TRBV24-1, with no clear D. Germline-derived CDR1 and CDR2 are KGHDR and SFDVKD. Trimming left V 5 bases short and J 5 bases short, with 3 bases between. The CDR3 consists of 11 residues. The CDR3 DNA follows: TGTGCCACCAGTGGCAACAATGAGCAGTTCTTC. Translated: CATSGNNEQFF.

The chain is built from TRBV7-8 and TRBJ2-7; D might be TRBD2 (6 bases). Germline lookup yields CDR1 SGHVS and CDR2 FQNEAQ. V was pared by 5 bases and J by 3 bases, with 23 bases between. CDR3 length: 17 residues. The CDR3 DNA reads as TGTGCCAGCAGCCTGGGGTCCGGGGGACGGGGAAGCTACGAGCAGTACTTC. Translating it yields CASSLGSGGRGSYEQYF. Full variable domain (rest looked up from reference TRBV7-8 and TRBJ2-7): GAGVSQSPRYKVAKRGQDVALRCDPISGHVSLFWYQQALGQGPEFLTYFQNEAQLDKSGLPSDRFFAERPEGSVSTLKIQRTQQEDSAVYLCASSLGSGGRGSYEQYFGPGTRLTVT.

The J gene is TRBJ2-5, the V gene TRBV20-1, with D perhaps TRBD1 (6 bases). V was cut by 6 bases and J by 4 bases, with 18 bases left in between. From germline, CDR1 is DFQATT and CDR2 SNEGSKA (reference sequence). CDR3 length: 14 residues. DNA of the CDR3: TGCAGTGCGCCCGGTCAGGGGTATGGAGAGACCCAGTACTTC. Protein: CSAPGQGYGETQYF.

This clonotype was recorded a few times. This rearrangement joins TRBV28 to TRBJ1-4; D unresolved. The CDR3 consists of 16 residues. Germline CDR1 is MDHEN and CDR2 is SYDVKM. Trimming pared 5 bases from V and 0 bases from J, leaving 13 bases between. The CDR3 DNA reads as TGTGCCAGCAGTGGCCGGCAAACCTCAACTAATGAAAAACTGTTTTTT. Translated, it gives CASSGRQTSTNEKLFF.